The rows below give T cell receptor beta chains drawn from one sample of a study of T cell changes during pregnancy in multiple sclerosis. The assay was immunoSEQ multiplex PCR, and TCRdb's table has in-frame clones only and misses some. The sample holds under 90,000 clones, 94% seen once. The input for sequencing was peripheral blood, taken in the second trimester of pregnancy. The receptors come from a female donor in good health, enrolled as a control in a pregnancy study. The conserved cysteine and the conserved F or W are not part of the CDR3 here. D genes are given only for firm matches.

>TRBV5-1|TRBD2
ASSLAVAGLKDTQY
>TRBV29-1|TRBD1
SVGQVNNEQF
>TRBV15|TRBD1
ATSSPWGMTGVYSNQPQH
>TRBV25-1|NA
ASSHPERSGNTIY
>TRBV13|NA
ASRARGDNTEAF
>TRBV2|TRBD1
ASGRQGKSGELF
>TRBV5-1|NA
ASSLGGGREYGYT
>TRBV5-1|NA
ASSRGGASWRYTQY
>TRBV30|NA
AWRRPGGNYEQY
>TRBV5-4|NA
ASTPDRSYEQY
>TRBV28|TRBD2
ATVLAASTDTQY
>TRBV19|TRBD1
ASRTGGAETQY
>TRBV6-1|TRBD1
ASSAGSDRSGGYT
>TRBV5-1|NA
ASSLGIQDTGELF
>TRBV2|NA
ASSEMGRATYNEQF
>TRBV18|TRBD1
ASSPGTGQADTQY
>TRBV28|NA
ASSLLADTQY
>TRBV6-5|TRBD1
ASSYRDRPYNEQF
>TRBV9|NA
ASSSGDGGTEAF
>TRBV15|TRBD1
ATSRGQGVNEQY
>TRBV9|NA
ASSTANEQF
>TRBV6-5|NA
ASRQGTVTDTQY
>TRBV5-1|TRBD1
ASSHRDRAMNTEAF
>TRBV6-1|NA
ASSELTGPNYGYT
>TRBV11-2|NA
ASSSRLRTEPEAF
>TRBV28|NA
ASSATGTYEQY
>TRBV5-6|NA
ASSLGGSGANVLT
>TRBV5-1|NA
ASSDSTREQY
>TRBV11-2|NA
ASSADTRDRTY
>TRBV5-5|NA
ASSLGGILN
>TRBV2|TRBD2
ASSGTSGRAKNIQY
>TRBV2|TRBD2
ASSGGLAEAYEQY
>TRBV30|TRBD2
AWSVGVAGQGDTQY
>TRBV4-1|NA
ASSQPTGYNEQF
>TRBV2|NA
ASRRAYEQY
>TRBV5-1|TRBD2
ASSSWGRLAGDQQY
>TRBV9|NA
ASSVGQGRAGNTIY
>TRBV30|TRBD1
AWSVHRGITGELF
>TRBV5-1|TRBD2
ASSLTSGSYEQY